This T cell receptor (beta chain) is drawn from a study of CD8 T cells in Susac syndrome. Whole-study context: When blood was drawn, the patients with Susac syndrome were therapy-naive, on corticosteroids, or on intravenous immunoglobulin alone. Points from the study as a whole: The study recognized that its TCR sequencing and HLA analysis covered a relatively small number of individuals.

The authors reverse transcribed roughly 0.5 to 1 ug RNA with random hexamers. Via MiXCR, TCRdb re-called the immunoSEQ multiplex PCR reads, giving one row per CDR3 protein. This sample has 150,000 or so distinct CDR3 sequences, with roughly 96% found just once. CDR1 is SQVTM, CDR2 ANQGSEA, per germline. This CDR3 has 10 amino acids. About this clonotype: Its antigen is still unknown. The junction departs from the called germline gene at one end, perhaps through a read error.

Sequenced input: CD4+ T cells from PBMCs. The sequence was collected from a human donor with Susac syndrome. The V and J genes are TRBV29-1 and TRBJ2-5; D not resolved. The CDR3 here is CSVGIEIQYF. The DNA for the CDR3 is TGCAGCGTGGGAATAGAGATCCAGTACTTC.